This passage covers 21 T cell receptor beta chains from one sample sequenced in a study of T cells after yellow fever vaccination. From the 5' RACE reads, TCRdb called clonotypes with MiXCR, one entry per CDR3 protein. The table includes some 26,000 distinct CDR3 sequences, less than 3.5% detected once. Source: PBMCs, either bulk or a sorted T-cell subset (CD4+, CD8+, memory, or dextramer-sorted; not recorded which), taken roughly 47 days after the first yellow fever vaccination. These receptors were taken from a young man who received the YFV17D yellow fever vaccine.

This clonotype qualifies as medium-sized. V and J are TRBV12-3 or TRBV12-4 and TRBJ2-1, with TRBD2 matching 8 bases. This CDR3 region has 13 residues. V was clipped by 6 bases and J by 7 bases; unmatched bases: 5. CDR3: CASRWSGGNEQFF. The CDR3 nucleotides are TGTGCCAGCAGATGGTCGGGGGGGAATGAGCAGTTCTTC.

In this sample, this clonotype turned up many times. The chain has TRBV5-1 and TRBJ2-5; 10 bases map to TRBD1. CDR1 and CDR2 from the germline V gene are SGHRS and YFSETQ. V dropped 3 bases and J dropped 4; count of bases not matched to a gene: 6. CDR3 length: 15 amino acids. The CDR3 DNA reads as TGCGCCAGCAGCTGGCGACAGGGGGCCGTAGAGACCCAGTACTTC. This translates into CASSWRQGAVETQYF. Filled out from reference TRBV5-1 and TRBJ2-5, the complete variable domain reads KAGVTQTPRYLIKTRGQQVTLSCSPISGHRSVSWYQQTPGQGLQFLFEYFSETQRNKGNFPGRFSGRQFSNSRSEMNVSTLELGDSALYLCASSWRQGAVETQYFGPGTRLLVL.

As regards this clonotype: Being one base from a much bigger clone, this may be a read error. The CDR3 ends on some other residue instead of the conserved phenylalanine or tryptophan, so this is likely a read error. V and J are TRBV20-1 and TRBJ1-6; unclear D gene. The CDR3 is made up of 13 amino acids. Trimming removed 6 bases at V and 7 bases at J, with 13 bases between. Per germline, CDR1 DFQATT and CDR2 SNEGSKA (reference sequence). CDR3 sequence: CSAPRVGNSPLHS. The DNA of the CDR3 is TGCAGTGCCCCTCGGGTGGGGAATTCACCCCTCCACTCT.

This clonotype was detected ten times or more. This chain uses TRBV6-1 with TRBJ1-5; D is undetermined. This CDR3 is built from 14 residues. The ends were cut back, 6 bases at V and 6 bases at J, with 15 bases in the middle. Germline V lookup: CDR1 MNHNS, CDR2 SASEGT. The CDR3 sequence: CASSRGMESQPQHF. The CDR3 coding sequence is TGTGCCAGCAGCCGTGGGATGGAGTCTCAGCCCCAGCATTTT.

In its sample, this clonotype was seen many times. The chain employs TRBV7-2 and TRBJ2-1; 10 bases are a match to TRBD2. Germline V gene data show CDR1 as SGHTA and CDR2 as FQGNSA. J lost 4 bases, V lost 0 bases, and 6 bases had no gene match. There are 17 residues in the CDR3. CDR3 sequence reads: CASSLAGSGGTYNEQFF. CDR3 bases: TGTGCCAGCAGCTTAGCGGGTAGCGGGGGGACTTACAATGAGCAGTTCTTC.

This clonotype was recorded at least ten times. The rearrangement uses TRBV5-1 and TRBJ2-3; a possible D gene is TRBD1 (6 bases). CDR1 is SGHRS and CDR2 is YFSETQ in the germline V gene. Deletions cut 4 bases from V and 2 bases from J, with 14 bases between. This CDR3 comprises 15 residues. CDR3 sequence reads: CASSGGQTDTDTQYF. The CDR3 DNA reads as TGCGCCAGCAGCGGCGGACAGACTGACACAGATACGCAGTATTTT.

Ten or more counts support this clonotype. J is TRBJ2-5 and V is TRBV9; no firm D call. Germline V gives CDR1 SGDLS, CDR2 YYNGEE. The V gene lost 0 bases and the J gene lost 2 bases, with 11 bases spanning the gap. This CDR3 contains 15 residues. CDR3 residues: CASSVASSVQETQYF. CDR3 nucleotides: TGTGCCAGCAGCGTAGCCTCCTCCGTTCAAGAGACCCAGTACTTC.

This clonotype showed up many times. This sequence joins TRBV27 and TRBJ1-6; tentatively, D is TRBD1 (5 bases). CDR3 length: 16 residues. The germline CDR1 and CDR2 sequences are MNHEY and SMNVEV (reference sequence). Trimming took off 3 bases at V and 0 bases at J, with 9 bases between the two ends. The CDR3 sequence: CASSLGQSSYNSPLHF. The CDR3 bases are TGTGCCAGCAGTTTGGGGCAGAGCTCCTATAATTCACCCCTCCACTTT.

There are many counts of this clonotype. The CDR3 spells CASRIGLTPTTGELFF. CDR3 in DNA: TGTGCCAGCAGAATAGGGTTAACTCCGACAACCGGGGAGCTGTTTTTT. The gene calls are TRBV6-1 and TRBJ2-2; unclear D gene. CDR1 is MNHNS and CDR2 is SASEGT in the germline V gene. The CDR3 totals 16 residues. The V and J ends lost 6 bases and 5 bases respectively, with 19 bases between them.

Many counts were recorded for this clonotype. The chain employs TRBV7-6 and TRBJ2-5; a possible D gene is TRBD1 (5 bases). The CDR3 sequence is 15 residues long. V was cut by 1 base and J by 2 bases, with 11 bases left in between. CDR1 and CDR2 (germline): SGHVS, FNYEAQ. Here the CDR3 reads CASSLELRVQETQYF. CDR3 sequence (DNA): TGTGCCAGCAGCTTAGAACTCAGGGTGCAAGAGACCCAGTACTTC.

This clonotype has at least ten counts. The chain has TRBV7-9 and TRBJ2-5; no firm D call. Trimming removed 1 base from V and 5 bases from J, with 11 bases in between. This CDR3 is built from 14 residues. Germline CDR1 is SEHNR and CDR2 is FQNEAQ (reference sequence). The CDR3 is CASSLVLVSETQYF. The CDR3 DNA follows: TGTGCCAGCAGCTTAGTTCTAGTCTCCGAGACCCAGTACTTC.

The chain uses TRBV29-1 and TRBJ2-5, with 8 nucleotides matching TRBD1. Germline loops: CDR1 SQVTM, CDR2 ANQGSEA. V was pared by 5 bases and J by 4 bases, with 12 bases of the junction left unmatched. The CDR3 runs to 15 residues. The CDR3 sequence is CSVSNWDRRGETQYF. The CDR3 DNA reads TGCAGCGTTAGTAACTGGGACAGGAGGGGAGAGACCCAGTACTTC.

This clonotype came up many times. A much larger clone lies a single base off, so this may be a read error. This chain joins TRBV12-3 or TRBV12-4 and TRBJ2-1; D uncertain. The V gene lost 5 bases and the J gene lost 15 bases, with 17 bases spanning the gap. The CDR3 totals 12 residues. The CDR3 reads CASSTWTTAVFF. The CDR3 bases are TGTGCCAGCAGTACATGGACCACTGCGGTGTTCTTC.

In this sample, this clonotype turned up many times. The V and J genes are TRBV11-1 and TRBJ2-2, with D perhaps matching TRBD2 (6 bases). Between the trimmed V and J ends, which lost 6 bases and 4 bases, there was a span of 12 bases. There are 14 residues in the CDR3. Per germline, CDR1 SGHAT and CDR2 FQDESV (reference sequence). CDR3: CASSFFSGTGELFF. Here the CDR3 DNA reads TGTGCCAGCAGTTTCTTTAGCGGCACCGGGGAGCTGTTTTTT.

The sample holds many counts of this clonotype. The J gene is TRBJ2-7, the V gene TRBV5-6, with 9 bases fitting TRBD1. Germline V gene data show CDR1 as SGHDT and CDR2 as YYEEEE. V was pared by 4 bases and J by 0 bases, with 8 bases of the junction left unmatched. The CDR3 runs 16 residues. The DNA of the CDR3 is TGTGCCAGCAGCGGCACAGGGGGCCCCAGCTCCTACGAGCAGTACGTC. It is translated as CASSGTGGPSSYEQYV.

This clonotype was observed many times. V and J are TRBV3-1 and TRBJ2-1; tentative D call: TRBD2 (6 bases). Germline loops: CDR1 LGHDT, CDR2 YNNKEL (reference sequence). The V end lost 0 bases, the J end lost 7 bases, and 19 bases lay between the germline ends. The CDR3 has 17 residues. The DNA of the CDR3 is TGTGCCAGCAGCCAAGAGTTCAGTAACGGGGGAAGGAATGAGCAGTTCTTC. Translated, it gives CASSQEFSNGGRNEQFF.

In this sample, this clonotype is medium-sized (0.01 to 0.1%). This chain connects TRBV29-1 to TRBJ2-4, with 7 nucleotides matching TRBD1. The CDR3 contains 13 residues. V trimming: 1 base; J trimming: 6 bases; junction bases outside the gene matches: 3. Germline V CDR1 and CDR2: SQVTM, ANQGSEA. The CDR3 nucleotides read TGCAGCGTTGAAGGGGACAGCACAAACATTCAGTACTTC. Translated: CSVEGDSTNIQYF.

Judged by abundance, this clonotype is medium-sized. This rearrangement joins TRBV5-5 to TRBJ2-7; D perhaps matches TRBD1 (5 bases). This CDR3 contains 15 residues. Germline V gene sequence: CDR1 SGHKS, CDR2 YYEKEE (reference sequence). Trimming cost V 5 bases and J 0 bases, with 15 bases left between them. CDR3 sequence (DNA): TGTGCCAGCAGATCAGGGTTATCCCCCTCCTACGAGCAGTACGTC. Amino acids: CASRSGLSPSYEQYV.

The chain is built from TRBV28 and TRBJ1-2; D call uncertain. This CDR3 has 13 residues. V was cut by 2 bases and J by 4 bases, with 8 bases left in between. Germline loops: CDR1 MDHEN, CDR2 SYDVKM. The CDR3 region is CASSLPGSYGYTF. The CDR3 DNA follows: TGTGCCAGCAGTTTACCGGGGTCCTATGGCTACACCTTC.

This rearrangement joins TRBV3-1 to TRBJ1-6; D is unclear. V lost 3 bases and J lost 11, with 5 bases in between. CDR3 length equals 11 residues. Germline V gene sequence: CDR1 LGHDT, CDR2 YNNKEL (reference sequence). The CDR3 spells CASSQGTPLHF. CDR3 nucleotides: TGTGCCAGCAGCCAGGGAACACCCCTCCACTTT.

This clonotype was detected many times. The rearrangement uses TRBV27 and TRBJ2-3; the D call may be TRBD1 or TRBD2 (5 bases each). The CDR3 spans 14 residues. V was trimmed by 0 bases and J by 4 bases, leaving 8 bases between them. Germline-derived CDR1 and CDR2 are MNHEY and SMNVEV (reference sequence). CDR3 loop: CASSLSGRADTQYF. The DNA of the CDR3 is TGTGCCAGCAGTTTATCGGGGCGGGCAGATACGCAGTATTTT.